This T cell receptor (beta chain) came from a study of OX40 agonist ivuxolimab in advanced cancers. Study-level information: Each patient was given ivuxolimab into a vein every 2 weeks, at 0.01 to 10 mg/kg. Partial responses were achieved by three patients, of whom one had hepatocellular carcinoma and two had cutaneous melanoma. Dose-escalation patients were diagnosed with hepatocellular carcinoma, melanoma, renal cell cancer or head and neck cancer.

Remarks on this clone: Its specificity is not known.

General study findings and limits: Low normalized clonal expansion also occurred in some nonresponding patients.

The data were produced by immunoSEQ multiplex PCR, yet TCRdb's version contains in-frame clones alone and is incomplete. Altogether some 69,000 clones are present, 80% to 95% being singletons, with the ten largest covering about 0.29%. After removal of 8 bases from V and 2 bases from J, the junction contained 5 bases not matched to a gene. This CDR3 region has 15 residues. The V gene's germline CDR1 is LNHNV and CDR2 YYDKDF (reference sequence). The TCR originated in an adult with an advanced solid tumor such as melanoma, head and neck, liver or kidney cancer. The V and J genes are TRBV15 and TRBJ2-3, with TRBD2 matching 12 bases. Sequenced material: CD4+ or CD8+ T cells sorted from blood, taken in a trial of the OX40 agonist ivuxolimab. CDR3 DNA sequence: TGTGCCACCCTACTAGCGGGAGGCCCCACAGATACGCAGTATTTT. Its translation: CATLLAGGPTDTQYF. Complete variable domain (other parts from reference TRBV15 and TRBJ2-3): DAMVIQNPRYQVTQFGKPVTLSCSQTLNHNVMYWYQQKSSQAPKLLFHYYDKDFNNEADTPDNFQSRRPNTSFCFLDIRSPGLGDTAMYLCATLLAGGPTDTQYFGPGTRLTVL.